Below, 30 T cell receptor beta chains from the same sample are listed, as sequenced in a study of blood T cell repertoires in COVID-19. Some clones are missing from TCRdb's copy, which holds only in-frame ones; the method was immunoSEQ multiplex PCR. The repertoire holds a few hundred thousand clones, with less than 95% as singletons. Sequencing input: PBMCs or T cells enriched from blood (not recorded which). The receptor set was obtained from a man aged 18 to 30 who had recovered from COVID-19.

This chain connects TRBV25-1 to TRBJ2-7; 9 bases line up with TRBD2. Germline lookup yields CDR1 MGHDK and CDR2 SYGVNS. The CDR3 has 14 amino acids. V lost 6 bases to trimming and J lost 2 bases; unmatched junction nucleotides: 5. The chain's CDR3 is CASRGLAGTYEQYF. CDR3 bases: TGTGCCAGCAGAGGTCTAGCGGGGACCTACGAGCAGTACTTC.

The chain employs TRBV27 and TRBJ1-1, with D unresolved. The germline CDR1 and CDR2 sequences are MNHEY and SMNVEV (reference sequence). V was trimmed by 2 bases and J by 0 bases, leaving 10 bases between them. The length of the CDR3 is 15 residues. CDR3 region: CASSLGAGMNTEAFF. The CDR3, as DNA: TGTGCCAGCAGTTTAGGTGCGGGGATGAACACTGAAGCTTTCTTT.

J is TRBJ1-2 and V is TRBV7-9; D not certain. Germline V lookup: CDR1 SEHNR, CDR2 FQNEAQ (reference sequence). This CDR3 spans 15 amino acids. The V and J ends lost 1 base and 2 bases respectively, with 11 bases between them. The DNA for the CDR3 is TGTGCCAGCAGCTTAGATCTGGCGGGGAACTATGGCTACACCTTC. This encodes CASSLDLAGNYGYTF.

The CDR3 spells CASKQGTKSSGNTIYF. The CDR3, as DNA: TGTGCCAGCAAGCAGGGGACCAAGAGCTCTGGAAACACCATATATTTT. This chain connects TRBV27 to TRBJ1-3, with D possibly being TRBD1 (6 bases). In germline, CDR1 is MNHEY, CDR2 SMNVEV (reference sequence). Trimming pared 7 bases from V and 0 bases from J, leaving 16 bases between. This CDR3 is 16 amino acids long.

Here the CDR3 DNA reads TGTGCCAGCAGCGTAGTCGGAGAATCCGGGGAGCTGTTTTTT. Amino acid sequence: CASSVVGESGELFF. The chain has TRBV9 and TRBJ2-2; D remains unclear. The CDR3 totals 14 residues. The germline CDR1 and CDR2 sequences are SGDLS and YYNGEE. Trimming left V 0 bases short and J 6 bases short, with 9 bases between.

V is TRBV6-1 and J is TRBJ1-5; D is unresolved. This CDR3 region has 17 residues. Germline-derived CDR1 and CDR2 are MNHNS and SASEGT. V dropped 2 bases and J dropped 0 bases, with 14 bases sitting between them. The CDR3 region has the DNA TGTGCCAGCAGTGAATTTGCAGGCTCCAATAGCAATCAGCCCCAGCATTTT. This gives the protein CASSEFAGSNSNQPQHF.

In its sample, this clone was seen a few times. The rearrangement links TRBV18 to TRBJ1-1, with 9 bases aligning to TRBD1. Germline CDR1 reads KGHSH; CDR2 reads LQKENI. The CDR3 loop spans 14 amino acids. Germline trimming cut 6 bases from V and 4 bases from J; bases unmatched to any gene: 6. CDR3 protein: CASSPGTGTTEAFF. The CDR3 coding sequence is TGTGCCAGCTCTCCCGGGACAGGGACCACTGAAGCTTTCTTT.

In DNA, the CDR3 is TGTGCCAGCAGTGAACCGGGACAACTCTACGAGCAGTACTTC. This encodes CASSEPGQLYEQYF. The J gene is TRBJ2-7, the V gene TRBV2; TRBD1 is a possible D gene (6 bases). Germline V gene lookup returns CDR1 SNHLY and CDR2 FYNNEI. The V gene lost 2 bases and the J gene lost 3 bases, with 11 bases spanning the gap. The CDR3 extends over 14 amino acids.

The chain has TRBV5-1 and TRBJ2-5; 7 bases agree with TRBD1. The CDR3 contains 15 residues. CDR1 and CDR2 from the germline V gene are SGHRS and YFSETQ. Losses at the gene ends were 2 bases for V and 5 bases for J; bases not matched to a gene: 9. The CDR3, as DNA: TGCGCCAGCAGCTTAAACAGGGGTTCAAGGGAGACCCAGTACTTC. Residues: CASSLNRGSRETQYF.

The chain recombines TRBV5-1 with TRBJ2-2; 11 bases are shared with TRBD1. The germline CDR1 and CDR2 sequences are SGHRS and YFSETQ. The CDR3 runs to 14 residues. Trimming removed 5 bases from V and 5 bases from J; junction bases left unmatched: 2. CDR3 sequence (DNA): TGCGCCAGCAGAAGGGACAGGGGGACCGGGGAGCTGTTTTTT. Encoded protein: CASRRDRGTGELFF.

The CDR3 nucleotides are TGTGCCAGCAGTTTAGGGCCGGGACAGGGCATCTTTCAGATCGGCGAGCAGTACTTC. This sequence encodes CASSLGPGQGIFQIGEQYF. V and J are TRBV28 and TRBJ2-7, with TRBD1 matching 9 bases. In germline, CDR1 is MDHEN, CDR2 SYDVKM. Losses at the gene ends were 2 bases for V and 6 bases for J; bases not matched to a gene: 20. The CDR3 extends over 19 amino acids. The variable domain in full, completed from reference TRBV28 and TRBJ2-7, reads DVKVTQSSRYLVKRTGEKVFLECVQDMDHENMFWYRQDPGLGLRLIYFSYDVKMKEKGDIPEGYSVSREKKERFSLILESASTNQTSMYLCASSLGPGQGIFQIGEQYFGPGTRLTVT.

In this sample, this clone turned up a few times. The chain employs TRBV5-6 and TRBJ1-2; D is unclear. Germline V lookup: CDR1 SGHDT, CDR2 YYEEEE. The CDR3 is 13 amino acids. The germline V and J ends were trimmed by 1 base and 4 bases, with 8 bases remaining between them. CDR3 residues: CASSLNRGYGYTF. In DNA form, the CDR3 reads TGTGCCAGCAGCTTGAATCGGGGCTATGGCTACACCTTC.

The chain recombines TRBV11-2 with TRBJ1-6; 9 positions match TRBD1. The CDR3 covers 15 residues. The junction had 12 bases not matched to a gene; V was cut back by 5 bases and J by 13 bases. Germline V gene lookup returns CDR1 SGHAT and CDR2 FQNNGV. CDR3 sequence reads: CASSGHRGPGDPLHF. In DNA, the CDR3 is TGTGCCAGCAGCGGTCACAGGGGGCCGGGTGACCCCCTCCACTTT.

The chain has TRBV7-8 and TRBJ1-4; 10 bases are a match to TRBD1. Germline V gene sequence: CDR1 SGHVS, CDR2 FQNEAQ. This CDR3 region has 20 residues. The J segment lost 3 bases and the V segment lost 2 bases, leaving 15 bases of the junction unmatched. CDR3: CASSLRLQTGGSLPNEKLFF. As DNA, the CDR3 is TGTGCCAGCAGCTTAAGGTTGCAGACAGGGGGCTCTTTACCTAATGAAAAACTGTTTTTT.

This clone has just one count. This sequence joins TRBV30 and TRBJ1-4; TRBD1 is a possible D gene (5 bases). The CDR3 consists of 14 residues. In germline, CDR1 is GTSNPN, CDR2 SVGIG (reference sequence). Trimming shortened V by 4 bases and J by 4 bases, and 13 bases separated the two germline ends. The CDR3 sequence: CAWTRQSYNEKLFF. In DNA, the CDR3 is TGTGCCTGGACAAGACAGAGCTATAATGAAAAACTGTTTTTT.

Here the CDR3 DNA reads TGCGCCAGCAGCTTTAAAGAGACCCAGTACTTC. Its translation: CASSFKETQYF. The rearrangement uses TRBV5-1 and TRBJ2-5; no reliable D call. The CDR3 sequence is 11 residues long. V lost 2 bases, J lost 3 bases, and 2 bases lay in between. CDR1 is SGHRS and CDR2 is YFSETQ in the germline V gene.

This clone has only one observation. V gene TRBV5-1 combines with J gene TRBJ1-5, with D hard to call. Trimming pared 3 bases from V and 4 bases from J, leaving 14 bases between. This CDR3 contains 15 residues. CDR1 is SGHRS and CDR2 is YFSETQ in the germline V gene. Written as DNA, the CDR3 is TGCGCCAGCAGCTGGGAGGATCCTTCGAATCAGCCCCAGCATTTT. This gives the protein CASSWEDPSNQPQHF. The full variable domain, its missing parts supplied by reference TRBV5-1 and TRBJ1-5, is KAGVTQTPRYLIKTRGQQVTLSCSPISGHRSVSWYQQTPGQGLQFLFEYFSETQRNKGNFPGRFSGRQFSNSRSEMNVSTLELGDSALYLCASSWEDPSNQPQHFGDGTRLSIL.

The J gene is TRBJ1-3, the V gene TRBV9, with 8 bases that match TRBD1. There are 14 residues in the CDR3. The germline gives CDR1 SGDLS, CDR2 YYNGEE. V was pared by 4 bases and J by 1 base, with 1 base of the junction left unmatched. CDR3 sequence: CASSRDRSGNTIYF. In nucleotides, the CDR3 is TGTGCCAGCAGCAGGGACAGGTCTGGAAACACCATATATTTT.

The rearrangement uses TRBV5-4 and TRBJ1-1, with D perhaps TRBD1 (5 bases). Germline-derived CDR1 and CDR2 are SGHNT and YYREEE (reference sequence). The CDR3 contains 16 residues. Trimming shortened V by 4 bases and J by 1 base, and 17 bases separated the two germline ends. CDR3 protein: CASSPAGGSRNTEAFF. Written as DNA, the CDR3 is TGTGCCAGCAGCCCGGCGGGGGGTAGTAGGAACACTGAAGCTTTCTTT.

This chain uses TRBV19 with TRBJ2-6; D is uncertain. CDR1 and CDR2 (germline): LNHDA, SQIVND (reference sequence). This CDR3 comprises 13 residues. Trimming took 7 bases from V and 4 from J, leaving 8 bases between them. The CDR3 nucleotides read TGTGCCAGTATCAAGCCGGGGGCCAACGTCCTGACTTTC. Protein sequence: CASIKPGANVLTF.

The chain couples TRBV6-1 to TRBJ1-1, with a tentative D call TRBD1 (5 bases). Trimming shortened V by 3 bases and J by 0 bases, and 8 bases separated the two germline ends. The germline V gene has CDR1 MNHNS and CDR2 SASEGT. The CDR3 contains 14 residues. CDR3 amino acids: CASSERQLNTEAFF. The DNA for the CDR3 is TGTGCCAGCAGTGAGAGACAGTTGAACACTGAAGCTTTCTTT.

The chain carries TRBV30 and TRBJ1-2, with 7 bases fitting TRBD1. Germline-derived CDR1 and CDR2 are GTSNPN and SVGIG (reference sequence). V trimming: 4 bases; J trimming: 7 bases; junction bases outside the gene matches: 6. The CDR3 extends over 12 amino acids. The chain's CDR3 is CAWISTGAGYTF. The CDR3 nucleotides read TGTGCCTGGATATCCACAGGGGCTGGCTACACCTTC.

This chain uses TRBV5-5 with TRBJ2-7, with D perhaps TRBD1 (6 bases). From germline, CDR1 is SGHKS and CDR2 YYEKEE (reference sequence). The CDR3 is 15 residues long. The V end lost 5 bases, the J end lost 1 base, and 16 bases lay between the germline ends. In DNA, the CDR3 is TGTGCCAGCAGACCGGGACACTCTTTTTCCTACGAGCAGTACTTC. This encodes CASRPGHSFSYEQYF.

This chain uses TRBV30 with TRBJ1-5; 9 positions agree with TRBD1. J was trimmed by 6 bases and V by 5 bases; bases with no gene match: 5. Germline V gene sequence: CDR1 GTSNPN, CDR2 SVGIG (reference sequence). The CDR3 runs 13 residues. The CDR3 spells CAWSGQGGQPQHF. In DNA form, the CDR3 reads TGTGCCTGGTCGGGACAGGGTGGTCAGCCCCAGCATTTT.

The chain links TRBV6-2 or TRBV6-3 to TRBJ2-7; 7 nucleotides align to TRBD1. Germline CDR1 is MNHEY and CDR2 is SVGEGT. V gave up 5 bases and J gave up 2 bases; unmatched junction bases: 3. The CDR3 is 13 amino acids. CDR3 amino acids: CASSPGTAYEQYF. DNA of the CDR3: TGTGCCAGCAGTCCCGGGACAGCCTACGAGCAGTACTTC.

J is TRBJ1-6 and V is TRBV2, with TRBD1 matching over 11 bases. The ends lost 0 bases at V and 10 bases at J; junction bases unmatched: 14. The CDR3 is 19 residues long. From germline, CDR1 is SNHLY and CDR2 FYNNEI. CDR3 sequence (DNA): TGTGCCAGCAGTGAAGCCGGAGTCATCCTGGGACAGGGGGAATCACCCCTCCACTTT. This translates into CASSEAGVILGQGESPLHF. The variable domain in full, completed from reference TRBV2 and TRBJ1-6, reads EPEVTQTPSHQVTQMGQEVILRCVPISNHLYFYWYRQILGQKVEFLVSFYNNEISEKSEIFDDQFSVERPDGSNFTLKIRSTKLEDSAMYFCASSEAGVILGQGESPLHFGNGTRLTVT.

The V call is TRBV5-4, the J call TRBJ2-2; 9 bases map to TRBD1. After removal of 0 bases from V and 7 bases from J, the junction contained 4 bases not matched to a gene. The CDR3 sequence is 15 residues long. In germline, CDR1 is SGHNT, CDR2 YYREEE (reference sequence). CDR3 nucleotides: TGTGCCAGCAGCTTGGACAGGGGGCGTGTCGGGGAGCTGTTTTTT. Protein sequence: CASSLDRGRVGELFF.

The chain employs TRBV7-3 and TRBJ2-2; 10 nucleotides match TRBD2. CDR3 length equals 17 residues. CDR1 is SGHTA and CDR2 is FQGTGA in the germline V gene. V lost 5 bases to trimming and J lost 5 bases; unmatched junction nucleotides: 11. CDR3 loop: CASSPPVSSGRTGELFF. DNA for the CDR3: TGTGCCAGCAGCCCCCCCGTTTCTAGCGGGAGAACCGGGGAGCTGTTTTTT.

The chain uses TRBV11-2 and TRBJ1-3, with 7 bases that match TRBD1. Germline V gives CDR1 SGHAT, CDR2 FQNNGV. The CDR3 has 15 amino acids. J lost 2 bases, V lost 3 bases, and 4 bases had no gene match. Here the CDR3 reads CASSFTQGTGNTIYF. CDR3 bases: TGTGCCAGCAGCTTTACACAGGGGACTGGAAACACCATATATTTT. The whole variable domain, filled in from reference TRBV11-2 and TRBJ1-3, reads EAGVAQSPRYKIIEKRQSVAFWCNPISGHATLYWYQQILGQGPKLLIQFQNNGVVDDSQLPKDRFSAERLKGVDSTLKIQPAKLEDSAVYLCASSFTQGTGNTIYFGEGSWLTVV.

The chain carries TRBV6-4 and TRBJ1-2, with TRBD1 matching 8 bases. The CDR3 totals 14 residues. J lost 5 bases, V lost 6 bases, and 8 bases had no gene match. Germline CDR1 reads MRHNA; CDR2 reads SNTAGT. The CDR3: CASRIPDRGYGYTF. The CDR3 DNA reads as TGTGCCAGCAGGATTCCCGACAGGGGTTATGGCTACACCTTC.